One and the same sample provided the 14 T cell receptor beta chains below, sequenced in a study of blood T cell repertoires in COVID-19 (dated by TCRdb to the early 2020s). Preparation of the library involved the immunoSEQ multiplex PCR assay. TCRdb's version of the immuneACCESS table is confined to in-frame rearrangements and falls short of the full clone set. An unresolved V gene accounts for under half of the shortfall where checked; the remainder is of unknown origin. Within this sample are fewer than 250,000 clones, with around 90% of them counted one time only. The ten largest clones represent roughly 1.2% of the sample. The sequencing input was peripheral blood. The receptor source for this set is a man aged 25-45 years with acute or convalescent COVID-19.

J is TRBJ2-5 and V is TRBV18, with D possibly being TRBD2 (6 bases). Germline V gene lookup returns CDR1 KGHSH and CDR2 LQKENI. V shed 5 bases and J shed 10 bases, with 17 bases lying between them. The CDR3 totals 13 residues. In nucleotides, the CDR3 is TGTGCCAGCTCAGCGGGGACGTCTTCGAGCCAGTACTTC. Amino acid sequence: CASSAGTSSSQYF. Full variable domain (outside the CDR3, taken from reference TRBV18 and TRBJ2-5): NAGVMQNPRHLVRRRGQEARLRCSPMKGHSHVYWYRQLPEEGLKFMVYLQKENIIDESGMPKERFSAEFPKEGPSILRIQQVVRGDSAAYFCASSAGTSSSQYFGPGTRLLVL.

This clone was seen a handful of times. The CDR3 DNA sequence: TGTGCCAGCAGCGGCGGGACAGGGGGCTCCTACGAGCAGTACTTC. Protein sequence: CASSGGTGGSYEQYF. The V and J genes are TRBV2 and TRBJ2-7; TRBD1 matches 11 bases. Germline V gives CDR1 SNHLY, CDR2 FYNNEI. J lost 0 bases, V lost 6 bases, and 4 bases had no gene match. The CDR3 is 15 residues long. Full variable domain (rest looked up from reference TRBV2 and TRBJ2-7): EPEVTQTPSHQVTQMGQEVILRCVPISNHLYFYWYRQILGQKVEFLVSFYNNEISEKSEIFDDQFSVERPDGSNFTLKIRSTKLEDSAMYFCASSGGTGGSYEQYFGPGTRLTVT.

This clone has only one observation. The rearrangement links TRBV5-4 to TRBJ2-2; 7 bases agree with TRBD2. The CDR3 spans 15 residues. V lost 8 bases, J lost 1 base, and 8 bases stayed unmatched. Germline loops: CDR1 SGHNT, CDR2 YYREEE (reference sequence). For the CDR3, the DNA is TGTGCCAGTTCAACGGGGGGTTGGAACACCGGGGAGCTGTTTTTT. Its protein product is CASSTGGWNTGELFF.

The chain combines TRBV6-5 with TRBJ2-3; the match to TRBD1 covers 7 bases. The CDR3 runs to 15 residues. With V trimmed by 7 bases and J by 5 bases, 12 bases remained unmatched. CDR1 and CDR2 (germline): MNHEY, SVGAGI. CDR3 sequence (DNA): TGTGCCAGCATCGGTGGTTGGCAGGGGGTAGATACGCAGTATTTT. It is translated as CASIGGWQGVDTQYF.

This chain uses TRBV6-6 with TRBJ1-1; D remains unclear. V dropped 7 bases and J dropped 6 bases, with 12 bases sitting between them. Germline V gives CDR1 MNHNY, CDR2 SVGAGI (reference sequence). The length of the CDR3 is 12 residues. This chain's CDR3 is CASKEVLAEAFF. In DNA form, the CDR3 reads TGTGCCAGCAAAGAGGTTCTCGCTGAAGCTTTCTTT.

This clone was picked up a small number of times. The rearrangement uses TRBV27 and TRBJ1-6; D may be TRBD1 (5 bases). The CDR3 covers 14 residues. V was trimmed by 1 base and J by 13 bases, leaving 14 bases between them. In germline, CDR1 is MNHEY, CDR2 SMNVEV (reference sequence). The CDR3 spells CASSLWSQGAPLHF. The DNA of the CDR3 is TGTGCCAGCAGTTTATGGTCACAAGGGGCGCCCCTCCACTTT.

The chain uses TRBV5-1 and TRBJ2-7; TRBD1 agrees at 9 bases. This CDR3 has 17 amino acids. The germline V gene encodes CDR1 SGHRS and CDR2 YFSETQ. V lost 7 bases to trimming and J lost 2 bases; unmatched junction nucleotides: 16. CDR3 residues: CASRRETGGHFTYEQYF. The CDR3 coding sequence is TGCGCCAGCCGAAGGGAAACAGGGGGCCATTTCACCTACGAGCAGTACTTC.

CDR3 region: CASSRLTGAAFF. Here the CDR3 DNA reads TGTGCCAGCAGTCGACTGACAGGCGCAGCTTTCTTT. The gene calls are TRBV6-5 and TRBJ1-1; tentatively, D is TRBD1 (6 bases). This CDR3 is 12 amino acids long. Germline CDR1 reads MNHEY; CDR2 reads SVGAGI. The V and J ends lost 5 bases and 10 bases respectively, with 14 bases between them.

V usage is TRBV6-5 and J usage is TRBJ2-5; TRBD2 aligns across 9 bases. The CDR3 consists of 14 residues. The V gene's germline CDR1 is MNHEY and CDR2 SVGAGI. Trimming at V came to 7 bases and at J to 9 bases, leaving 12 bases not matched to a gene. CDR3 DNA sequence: TGTGCCAGCACCAATAGCGGGGGCCCGGCGGCCCAGTACTTC. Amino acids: CASTNSGGPAAQYF.

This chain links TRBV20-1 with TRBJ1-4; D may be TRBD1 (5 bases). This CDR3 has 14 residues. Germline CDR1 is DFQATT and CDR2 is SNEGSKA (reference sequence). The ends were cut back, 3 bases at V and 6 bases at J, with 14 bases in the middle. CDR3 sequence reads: CSASTRGIYEKLFF. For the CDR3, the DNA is TGCAGTGCTAGTACGCGGGGGATTTATGAAAAACTGTTTTTT.

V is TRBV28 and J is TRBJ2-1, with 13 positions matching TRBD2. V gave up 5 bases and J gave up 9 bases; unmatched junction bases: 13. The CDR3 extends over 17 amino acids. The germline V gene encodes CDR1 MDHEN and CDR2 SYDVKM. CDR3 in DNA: TGTGCCAGCAGTACGCCCCGGACTAGCGGGAGTTCTAGTGAGCAGTTCTTC. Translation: CASSTPRTSGSSSEQFF.

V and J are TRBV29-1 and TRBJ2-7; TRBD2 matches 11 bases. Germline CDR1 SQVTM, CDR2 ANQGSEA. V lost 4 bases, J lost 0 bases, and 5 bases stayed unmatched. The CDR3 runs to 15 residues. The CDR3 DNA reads TGCAGCGTTGTCGGGACTAGCGGAACCTCCTACGAGCAGTACTTC. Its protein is CSVVGTSGTSYEQYF.

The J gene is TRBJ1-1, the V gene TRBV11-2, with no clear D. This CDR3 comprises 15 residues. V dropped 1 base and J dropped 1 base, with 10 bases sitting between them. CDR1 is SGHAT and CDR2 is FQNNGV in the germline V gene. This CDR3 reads CASSLGRRRNTEAFF. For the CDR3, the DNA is TGTGCCAGCAGCTTAGGGAGGCGCCGGAACACTGAAGCTTTCTTT.

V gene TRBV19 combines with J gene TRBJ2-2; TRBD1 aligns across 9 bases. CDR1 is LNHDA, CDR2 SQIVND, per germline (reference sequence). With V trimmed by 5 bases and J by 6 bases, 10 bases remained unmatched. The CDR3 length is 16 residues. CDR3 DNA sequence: TGTGCCAGTAGTCTACTCGGGACAGGGACCCCCGGGGAGCTGTTTTTT. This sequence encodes CASSLLGTGTPGELFF.